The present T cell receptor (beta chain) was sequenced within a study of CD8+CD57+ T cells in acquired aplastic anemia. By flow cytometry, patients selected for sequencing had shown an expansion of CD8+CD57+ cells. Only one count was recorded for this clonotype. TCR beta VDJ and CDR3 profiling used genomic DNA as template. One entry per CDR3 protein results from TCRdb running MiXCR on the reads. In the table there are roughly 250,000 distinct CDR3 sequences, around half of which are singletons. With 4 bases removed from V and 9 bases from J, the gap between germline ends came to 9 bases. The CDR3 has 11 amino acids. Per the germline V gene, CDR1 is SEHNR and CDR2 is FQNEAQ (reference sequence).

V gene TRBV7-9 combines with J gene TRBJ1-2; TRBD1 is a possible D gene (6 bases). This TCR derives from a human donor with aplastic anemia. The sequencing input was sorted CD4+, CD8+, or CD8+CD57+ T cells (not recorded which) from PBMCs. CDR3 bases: TGTGCCAGCAGCTCCGACAGGTGCTACACCTTC. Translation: CASSSDRCYTF. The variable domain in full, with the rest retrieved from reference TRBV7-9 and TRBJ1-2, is DTGVSQNPRHKITKRGQNVTFRCDPISEHNRLYWYRQTLGQGPEFLTYFQNEAQLEKSRLLSDRFSAERPKGSFSTLEIQRTEQGDSAMYLCASSSDRCYTFGSGTRLTVV.